Sequencing of this T cell receptor beta chain was carried out in a study of T cells in Graves' hyperthyroidism and ophthalmopathy. This clonotype was seen at least ten times. RNA transcripts provided the source from which TCR beta CDR3 regions were amplified. Researchers ran a first-round RT-PCR on the TCR CDR3 using the HTBI primer set. From the multiplex PCR reads, TCRdb called clonotypes with MiXCR, one entry per CDR3 protein. The sample lists fewer than 300,000 distinct CDR3 sequences; less than 30% were seen once. Trimming left V 4 bases short and J 2 bases short, with 15 bases between. This CDR3 contains 16 residues. Per the germline V gene, CDR1 is SNHLY and CDR2 is FYNNEI.

J is TRBJ1-5 and V is TRBV2; D call uncertain. This clonotype was sampled from a middle-aged man with Graves' hyperthyroidism that later progressed to Graves' ophthalmopathy. Sequencing input: blood. The CDR3 reads CASSVAPGKGNQPQHF. In DNA, the CDR3 is TGTGCCAGCAGTGTCGCGCCAGGCAAGGGCAATCAGCCCCAGCATTTT.